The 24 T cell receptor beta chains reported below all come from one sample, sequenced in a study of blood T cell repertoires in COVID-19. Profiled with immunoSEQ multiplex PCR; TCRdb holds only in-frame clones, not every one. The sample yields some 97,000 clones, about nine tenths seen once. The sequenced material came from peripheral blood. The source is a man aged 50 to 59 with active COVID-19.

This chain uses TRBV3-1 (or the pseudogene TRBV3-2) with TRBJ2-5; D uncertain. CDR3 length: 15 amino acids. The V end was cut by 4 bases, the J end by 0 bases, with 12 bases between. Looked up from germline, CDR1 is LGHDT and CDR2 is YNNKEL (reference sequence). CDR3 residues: CASSLRRNNQETQYF. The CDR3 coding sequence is TGTGCCAGCAGCCTAAGGCGGAACAACCAAGAGACCCAGTACTTC.

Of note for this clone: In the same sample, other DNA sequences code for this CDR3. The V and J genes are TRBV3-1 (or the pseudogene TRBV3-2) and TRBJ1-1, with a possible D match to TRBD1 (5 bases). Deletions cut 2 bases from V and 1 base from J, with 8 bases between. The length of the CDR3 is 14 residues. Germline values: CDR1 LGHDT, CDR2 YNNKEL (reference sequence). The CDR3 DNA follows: TGTGCCAGCAGCCAACTCCAGGGGAACACTGAAGCTTTCTTT. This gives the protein CASSQLQGNTEAFF.

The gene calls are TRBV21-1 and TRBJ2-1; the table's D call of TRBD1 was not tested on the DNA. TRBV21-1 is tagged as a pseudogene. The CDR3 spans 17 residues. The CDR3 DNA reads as TGTGCCAGCAGGAAAGGGACAGGGGACACTAAATACAATGAGCAGTTCTTC. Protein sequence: CASRKGTGDTKYNEQFF.

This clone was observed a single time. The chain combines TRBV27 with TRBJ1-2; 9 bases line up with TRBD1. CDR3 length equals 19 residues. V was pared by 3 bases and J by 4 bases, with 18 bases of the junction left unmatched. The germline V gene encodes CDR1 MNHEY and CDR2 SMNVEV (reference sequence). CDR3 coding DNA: TGTGCCAGCAGTTTCCTTAGACGGGGACAGGGATCCGGCCCCTATGGCTACACCTTC. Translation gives CASSFLRRGQGSGPYGYTF.

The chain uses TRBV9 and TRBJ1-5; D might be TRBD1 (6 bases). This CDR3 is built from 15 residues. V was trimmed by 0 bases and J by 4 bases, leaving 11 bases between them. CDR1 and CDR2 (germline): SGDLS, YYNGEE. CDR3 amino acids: CASSVDPGDNQPQHF. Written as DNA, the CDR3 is TGTGCCAGCAGCGTAGATCCAGGGGATAATCAGCCCCAGCATTTT.

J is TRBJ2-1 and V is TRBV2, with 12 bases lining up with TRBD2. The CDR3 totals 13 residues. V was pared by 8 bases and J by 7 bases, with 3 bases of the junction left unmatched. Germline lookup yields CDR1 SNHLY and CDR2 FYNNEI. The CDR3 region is CASGTSGRNEQFF. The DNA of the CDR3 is TGTGCCAGCGGGACTAGCGGGCGAAATGAGCAGTTCTTC. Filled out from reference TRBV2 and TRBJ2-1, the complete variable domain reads EPEVTQTPSHQVTQMGQEVILRCVPISNHLYFYWYRQILGQKVEFLVSFYNNEISEKSEIFDDQFSVERPDGSNFTLKIRSTKLEDSAMYFCASGTSGRNEQFFGPGTRLTVL.

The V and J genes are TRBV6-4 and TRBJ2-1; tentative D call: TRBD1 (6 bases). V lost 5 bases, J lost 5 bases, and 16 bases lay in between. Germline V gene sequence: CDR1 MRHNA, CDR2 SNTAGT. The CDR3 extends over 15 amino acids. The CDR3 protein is CASSKQGDINNEQFF. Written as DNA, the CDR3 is TGTGCCAGCAGTAAACAGGGTGATATAAACAATGAGCAGTTCTTC.

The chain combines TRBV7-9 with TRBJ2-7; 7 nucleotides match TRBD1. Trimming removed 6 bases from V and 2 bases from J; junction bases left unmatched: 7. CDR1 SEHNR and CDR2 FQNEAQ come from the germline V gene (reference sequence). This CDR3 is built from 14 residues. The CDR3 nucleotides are TGTGCCAGCAGTCGACAGGGTGGCCCCTACGAGCAGTACGTC. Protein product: CASSRQGGPYEQYV.

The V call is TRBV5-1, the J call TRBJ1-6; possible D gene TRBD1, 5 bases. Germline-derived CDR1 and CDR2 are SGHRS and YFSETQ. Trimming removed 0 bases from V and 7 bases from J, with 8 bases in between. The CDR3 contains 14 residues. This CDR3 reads CASSLGQINSPLHF. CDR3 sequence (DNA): TGCGCCAGCAGCTTGGGACAGATAAATTCACCCCTCCACTTT.

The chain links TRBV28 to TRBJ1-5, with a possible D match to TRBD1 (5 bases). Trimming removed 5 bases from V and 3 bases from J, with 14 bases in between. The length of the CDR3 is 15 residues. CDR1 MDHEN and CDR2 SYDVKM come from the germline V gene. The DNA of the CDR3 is TGTGCCAGCAGTCCTGGCGGGGCTGACAATCAGCCCCAGCATTTT. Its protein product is CASSPGGADNQPQHF.

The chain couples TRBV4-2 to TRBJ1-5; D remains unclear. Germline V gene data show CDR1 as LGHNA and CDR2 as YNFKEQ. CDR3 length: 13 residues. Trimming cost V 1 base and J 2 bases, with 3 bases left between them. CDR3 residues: CASSQGGNQPQHF. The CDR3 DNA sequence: TGTGCCAGCAGCCAAGGAGGCAATCAGCCCCAGCATTTT.

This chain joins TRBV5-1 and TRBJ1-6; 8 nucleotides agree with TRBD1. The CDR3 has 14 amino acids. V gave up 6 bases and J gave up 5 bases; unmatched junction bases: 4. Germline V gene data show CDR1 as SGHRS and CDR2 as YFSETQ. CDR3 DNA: TGCGCCAGCAAACTGACAGGGGATAATTCACCCCTCCACTTT. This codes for CASKLTGDNSPLHF.

The CDR3 loop reads CATKGEMGQGAYNSPLHF. Written as DNA, the CDR3 is TGTGCCACCAAGGGCGAGATGGGACAGGGGGCTTATAATTCACCCCTCCACTTT. V and J are TRBV27 and TRBJ1-6; 12 bases map to TRBD1. V shed 10 bases and J 4 bases; nucleotides not matched to a gene: 14. Germline V gives CDR1 MNHEY, CDR2 SMNVEV (reference sequence). This CDR3 contains 18 residues.

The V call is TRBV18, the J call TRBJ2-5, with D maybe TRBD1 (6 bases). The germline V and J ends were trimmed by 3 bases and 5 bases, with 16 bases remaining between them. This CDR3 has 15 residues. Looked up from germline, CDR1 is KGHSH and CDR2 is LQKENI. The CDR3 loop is CASSPSIGGTETQYF. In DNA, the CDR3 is TGTGCCAGCTCACCGAGTATAGGGGGAACGGAGACCCAGTACTTC. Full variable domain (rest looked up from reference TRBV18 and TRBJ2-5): NAGVMQNPRHLVRRRGQEARLRCSPMKGHSHVYWYRQLPEEGLKFMVYLQKENIIDESGMPKERFSAEFPKEGPSILRIQQVVRGDSAAYFCASSPSIGGTETQYFGPGTRLLVL.

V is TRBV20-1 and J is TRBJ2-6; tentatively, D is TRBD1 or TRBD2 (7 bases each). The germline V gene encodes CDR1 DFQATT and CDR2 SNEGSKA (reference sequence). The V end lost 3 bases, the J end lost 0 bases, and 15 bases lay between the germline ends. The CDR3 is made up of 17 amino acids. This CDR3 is CSASGRGPGSGANVLTF. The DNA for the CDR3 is TGCAGTGCTAGTGGGAGGGGGCCCGGCTCTGGGGCCAACGTCCTGACTTTC.

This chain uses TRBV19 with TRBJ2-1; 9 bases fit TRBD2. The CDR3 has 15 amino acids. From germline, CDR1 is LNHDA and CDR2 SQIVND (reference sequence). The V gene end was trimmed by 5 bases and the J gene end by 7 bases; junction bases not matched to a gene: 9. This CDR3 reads CASSEPGLAKNEQFF. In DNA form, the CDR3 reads TGTGCCAGTAGTGAACCGGGACTAGCAAAAAATGAGCAGTTCTTC.

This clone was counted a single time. CDR3 DNA: TGCGCCAGCAGCCAAGGGGGGACTAGCAGTCCCGAGCAGTACTTC. Amino acids: CASSQGGTSSPEQYF. This rearrangement joins TRBV4-1 to TRBJ2-7; 9 bases agree with TRBD2. The germline CDR1 and CDR2 sequences are MGHRA and YSYEKL. V gave up 1 base and J gave up 6 bases; unmatched junction bases: 7. The CDR3 sequence is 15 residues long.

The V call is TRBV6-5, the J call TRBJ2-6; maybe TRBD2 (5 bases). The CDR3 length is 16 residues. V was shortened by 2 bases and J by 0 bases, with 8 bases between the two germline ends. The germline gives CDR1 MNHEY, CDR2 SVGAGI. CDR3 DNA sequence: TGTGCCAGCAGTTACGGCGGGTCCTCTGGGGCCAACGTCCTGACTTTC. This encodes CASSYGGSSGANVLTF.

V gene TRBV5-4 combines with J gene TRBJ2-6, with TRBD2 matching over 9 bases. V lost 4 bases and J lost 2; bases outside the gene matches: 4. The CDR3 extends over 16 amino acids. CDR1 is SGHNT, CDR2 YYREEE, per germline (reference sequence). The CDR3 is CASSIGGGAGANVLTF. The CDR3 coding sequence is TGTGCCAGCAGCATCGGCGGGGGGGCTGGGGCCAACGTCCTGACTTTC.

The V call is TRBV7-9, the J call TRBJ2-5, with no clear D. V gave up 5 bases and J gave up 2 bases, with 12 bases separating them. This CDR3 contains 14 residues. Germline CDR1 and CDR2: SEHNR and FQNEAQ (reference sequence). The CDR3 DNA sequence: TGTGCCAGCAGCCCCTCCGGTATACAAGAGACCCAGTACTTC. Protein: CASSPSGIQETQYF.

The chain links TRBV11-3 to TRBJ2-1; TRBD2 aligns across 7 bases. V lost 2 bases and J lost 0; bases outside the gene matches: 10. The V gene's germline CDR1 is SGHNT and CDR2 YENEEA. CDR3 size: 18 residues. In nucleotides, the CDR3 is TGTGCCAGCAGCTTAAGGGTGCGTGGCGGGAGCTCCTACAATGAGCAGTTCTTC. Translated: CASSLRVRGGSSYNEQFF.

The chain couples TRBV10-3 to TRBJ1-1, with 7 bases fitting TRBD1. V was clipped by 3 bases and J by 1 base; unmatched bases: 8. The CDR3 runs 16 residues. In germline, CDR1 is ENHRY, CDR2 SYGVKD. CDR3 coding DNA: TGTGCCATCAGTGAACAGGGGTGGAGCCCGAACACTGAAGCTTTCTTT. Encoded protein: CAISEQGWSPNTEAFF.

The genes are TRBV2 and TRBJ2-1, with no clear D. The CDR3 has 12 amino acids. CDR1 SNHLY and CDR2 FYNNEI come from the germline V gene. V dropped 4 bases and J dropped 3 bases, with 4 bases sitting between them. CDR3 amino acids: CASSVYYNEQFF. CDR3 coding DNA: TGTGCCAGCAGTGTCTACTACAATGAGCAGTTCTTC. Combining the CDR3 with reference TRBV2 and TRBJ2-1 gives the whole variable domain EPEVTQTPSHQVTQMGQEVILRCVPISNHLYFYWYRQILGQKVEFLVSFYNNEISEKSEIFDDQFSVERPDGSNFTLKIRSTKLEDSAMYFCASSVYYNEQFFGPGTRLTVL.

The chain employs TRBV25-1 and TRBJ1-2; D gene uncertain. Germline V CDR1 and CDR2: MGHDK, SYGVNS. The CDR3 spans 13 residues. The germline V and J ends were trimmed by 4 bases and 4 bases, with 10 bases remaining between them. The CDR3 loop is CASSGYGVYGYTF. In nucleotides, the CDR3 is TGTGCCAGCAGTGGCTATGGTGTCTATGGCTACACCTTC.